This T cell receptor beta chain comes out of a study of blood T cell repertoires in COVID-19. This CDR3 has 15 residues. CDR1 MDHEN and CDR2 SYDVKM come from the germline V gene. J was trimmed by 5 bases and V by 7 bases; bases with no gene match: 8. Seattle patient enrollment occurred during active infection, with longitudinal follow-up thereafter. The authors' processing: Quantification of nucleated cells was approximated via reference gene primer amplification. This table comes from immunoSEQ multiplex PCR, and its TCRdb copy is limited to in-frame clones, with some not included. V and J calls and clone size are those listed in that table; D and trimming were worked out from the DNA. The sample records 150,000 to 200,000 clones, approximately 85% being singletons.

This chain connects TRBV28 to TRBJ2-5; 12 bases match TRBD1. Sequencing input: peripheral blood. The TCR comes from a woman of 80 years or more with COVID-19, enrolled during active disease. CDR3 sequence reads: CASNFRDRGRETQYF. For the CDR3, the DNA is TGTGCCAGCAACTTCCGGGACAGGGGGCGGGAGACCCAGTACTTC.